Listed here are 2 T cell receptor beta chains from one sample, sequenced in a study of neurological immune-mediated disorders. In TCRdb, the 5' RACE reads were re-called with MiXCR into one record per CDR3 protein. Among 65,000 to 90,000 distinct CDR3 sequences listed, 2.5% to 4% were seen once. Material: PBMCs. All receptors come from a woman in her fifties or sixties with multiple sclerosis.

This clonotype was observed many times. The CDR3 loop reads CAISSPSYEQYF. As DNA, the CDR3 is TGTGCCATCAGTTCCCCCTCCTACGAGCAGTACTTC. V and J are TRBV10-3 and TRBJ2-7; D ambiguous. The germline V and J ends were trimmed by 5 bases and 0 bases, with 5 bases remaining between them. Germline V gene sequence: CDR1 ENHRY, CDR2 SYGVKD. This CDR3 contains 12 residues.

In this sample, this clonotype turned up many times. The rearrangement joins TRBV12-3 or TRBV12-4 to TRBJ1-1; the D gene is possibly TRBD1 (6 bases). The CDR3 loop spans 14 amino acids. Trimming removed 6 bases from V and 2 bases from J, with 13 bases in between. Written as DNA, the CDR3 is TGTGCCAGCAGCTCCACAGGGATTAACACTGAAGCTTTCTTT. Translation gives CASSSTGINTEAFF.